This T cell receptor (beta chain) was recovered during a study of T cell responses to AZD1222 COVID-19 vaccine (TCRdb year 2021). In the study overall: TCR sequencing covered 230 to 250 trial participants: approximately 200 given two doses of AZD1222 and about 26 given two doses of MenACWY control vaccine. Trial participants were enrolled by age into 18-55, 56-69 and 70-plus year subgroups, with approximately 150, 28 and 58 TCR-sequenced participants respectively.

The CDR3 regions of human TCRbeta chains were analyzed by immunosequencing. As for how the authors treated the data: TCRs in the repertoires were compared against a reference library of SARS-CoV-2-specific TCRs that had been generated with the MIRA antigen-specificity platform. Breadth was defined as the fraction of unique TCRs that were SARS-CoV-2-associated. Depth was defined as the fraction of total T cells that were SARS-CoV-2-associated. Using the MIRA data, each spike-specific TCR was mapped to the spike region that the TCR reacts to and placed in a CD4 or CD8 class. Log10-transformed breadth and depth values were compared by one-way ANOVA with Sidak's multiple comparisons tests. The table comes from immuneACCESS by way of TCRdb, which keeps in-frame sequences with V and J called. Part of the clones is missing from these tables; in studies checked, under half for an unresolved V gene and the rest for unknown reasons. V and J calls and clone size are those listed in that table; D and trimming were worked out from the DNA. The sample records 150,000 to 200,000 clones, about 89% of which are singletons. The ten largest clones represent roughly 1.2% of the sample.

The time point label of this sample denotes: about 28 days (+/-7) after the second vaccine dose. AZD1222 recipients with second doses at about 4 weeks or about 12 weeks were pooled, because spike-specific TCR depth and breadth did not differ between schedules. Vaccinee samples were obtained from the UK trials COV001 and COV002, which included a single-blind randomized controlled phase 2/3 trial of AZD1222 (ChAdOx1 nCoV-19) in healthy adults. Trial participant PBMC samples were collected at day 0 and day 28 after the second dose for TCRbeta chain sequencing. CDR1 and CDR2 were assigned from the germline V gene as SGDLS and YYNGEE. The cysteine opens and the phenylalanine closes a CDR3 of 16 amino acids. The retained sequence is limited to the CDR3, 48 bases, with the frame set at the first base. V lost 2 bases and J lost 0 bases; the stretch between them is 15 bases long. A word on this clone: Its target antigen remains unknown. Base qualities are not recorded, but no much larger clone differs from it by a single base.

What the study reported, not specific to this receptor: Because no day 14 peak-response samples were available, repertoires were characterized only after the peak T cell response. In the small 56-69-year group, the increase in depth fell short of significance, most likely because of low power. Conclusions about previously exposed vaccinees are limited, since just five to seven AZD1222 recipients were seropositive for SARS-CoV-2 at baseline. After two AZD1222 doses, both the breadth and the depth of spike-specific TCRs were significantly higher than at day 0 and than in MenACWY recipients. The whole spike protein was spanned by vaccine-associated CD4 TCRs, and dominant responses were seen in regions 160-218 and 743-854. Participants were mostly white British and included more females than males, and it was suggested by the authors that clonal diversity may have been underestimated. Reportedly, almost half of the unique spike-specific TCRs recognized epitopes lying outside the regions that are mutated in the B.1.351 and B.1.1.7 variants.

This receptor was identified in an adult who received the AZD1222 COVID-19 vaccine. The chain couples TRBV9 to TRBJ2-7; the D gene cannot be resolved beyond TRBD1 or TRBD2, each matching 5 bases. Here the sequenced sample was peripheral blood, taken 28 days after the second AZD1222 dose. The nucleotide sequence reads TGTGCCAGCAGCGTCGGAGGACAAAGGAGCTCCTACGAGCAGTACTTC. It codes for CASSVGGQRSSYEQYF.